Listed here is a single T cell receptor (beta chain). What it binds is unknown. The sample originates from a study of cytomegalovirus exposure and HLA in healthy donors. Study-wide points: Further analysis was carried out later, and it showed several of the most significant clusters appearing linked to common viral pathogens. TCR beta V- and J-gene trimming, according to a later analysis, was linked to a missense DCLRE1C variant. The authors reported that TCR beta sequences could predict HLA-A and HLA-B alleles. These predictions were accurate for most subjects in the first cohort. Cytomegalovirus status was reportedly diagnosed by the classifier with high sensitivity and specificity.

The PCR was carried out with 60 Vbeta primers and 13 Jbeta primers. The method was immunoSEQ multiplex PCR; TCRdb's version includes in-frame clones alone and lacks a portion of them. The sample consists of approximately 160,000 clones, 60% to 85% of them appearing once. Per germline, CDR1 WSHSY and CDR2 SAAADI. The CDR3 runs to 14 residues. V lost 6 bases, J lost 1 base, and 5 bases stayed unmatched. V is TRBV10-2 and J is TRBJ2-5; 7 bases align to TRBD1. Sample: PBMCs. The clonotype originates from a male donor in good health and CMV-seropositive. The CDR3 is CASRPGTVQETQYF. The CDR3 DNA reads TGCGCCAGCAGACCCGGGACAGTCCAAGAGACCCAGTACTTC.